The 22 T cell receptor beta chains in this list originate from one sample, sequenced in a study of shared clonotypes between healthy human individuals. Profiled with immunoSEQ multiplex PCR; TCRdb holds only in-frame clones, not every one. The sample consists of more than 2 million clones, almost 96% of them appearing once. Specimen: naive CD4+ T cells sorted from blood. Subset defined: CD45RA+ positively selected. These receptors were collected from a man aged 18 to 35 in good health.

The chain joins TRBV15 to TRBJ1-2, with D unresolved. This CDR3 is built from 15 residues. Germline V gene sequence: CDR1 LNHNV, CDR2 YYDKDF (reference sequence). The ends were cut back, 0 bases at V and 0 bases at J, with 8 bases in the middle. CDR3 amino acids: CATSRDAETNYGYTF. CDR3 sequence (DNA): TGTGCCACCAGCAGAGATGCTGAAACTAACTATGGCTACACCTTC. Full variable domain (rest looked up from reference TRBV15 and TRBJ1-2): DAMVIQNPRYQVTQFGKPVTLSCSQTLNHNVMYWYQQKSSQAPKLLFHYYDKDFNNEADTPDNFQSRRPNTSFCFLDIRSPGLGDTAMYLCATSRDAETNYGYTFGSGTRLTVV.

As regards this clone: This sample includes further DNA sequences coding for the same CDR3. This chain joins TRBV5-1 and TRBJ1-1, with TRBD1 as a possible D gene (5 bases). In germline, CDR1 is SGHRS, CDR2 YFSETQ. This CDR3 comprises 13 residues. Between the trimmed V and J ends, which lost 7 bases and 1 base, there was a span of 11 bases. CDR3 sequence: CASSVGPNTEAFF. The CDR3 region has the DNA TGCGCCAGCTCCGTGGGACCGAACACTGAAGCTTTCTTT.

The chain employs TRBV30 and TRBJ1-5, with D tentatively TRBD1 (5 bases). Per the germline V gene, CDR1 is GTSNPN and CDR2 is SVGIG (reference sequence). Trimming removed 1 base at V and 0 bases at J, with 10 bases between. The CDR3 contains 15 residues. The CDR3 sequence is CAWSGATVSNQPQHF. The CDR3 bases are TGTGCCTGGAGTGGGGCGACAGTTAGCAATCAGCCCCAGCATTTT.

This clone was seen a single time. The J gene is TRBJ1-2, the V gene TRBV9; D remains ambiguous. The CDR3 totals 13 residues. V was clipped by 1 base and J by 0 bases, with 4 bases between them. The germline V gene has CDR1 SGDLS and CDR2 YYNGEE. The CDR3 spells CASSVMANYGYTF. CDR3 nucleotides: TGTGCCAGCAGCGTAATGGCTAACTATGGCTACACCTTC.

This clone appeared once. V gene TRBV19 combines with J gene TRBJ2-5; 8 positions agree with TRBD2. There are 16 residues in the CDR3. Losses at the gene ends were 5 bases for V and 5 bases for J; bases not matched to a gene: 13. The germline V gene encodes CDR1 LNHDA and CDR2 SQIVND (reference sequence). For the CDR3, the DNA is TGTGCCAGTAGTTCAACCGCCGGACTAGCTCTGGAGACCCAGTACTTC. Translation: CASSSTAGLALETQYF.

This rearrangement joins TRBV7-9 to TRBJ2-4, with 12 bases lining up with TRBD1. The CDR3 extends over 16 amino acids. V lost 6 bases, J lost 8 bases, and 11 bases stayed unmatched. CDR1 is SEHNR, CDR2 FQNEAQ, per germline (reference sequence). DNA for the CDR3: TGTGCCAGCAGGGAGACCGGGACAGGGGGCGCGGACATTCAGTACTTC. This sequence encodes CASRETGTGGADIQYF.

The chain joins TRBV1 to TRBJ2-3; the table assigns TRBD2, which was not confirmed against the DNA. TRBV1 is termed a pseudogene. The CDR3 has 19 residues. The CDR3 loop reads CTSSQEGNSGGGATDTQYF. The CDR3 coding sequence is TGCACCAGCAGCCAAGAAGGAAATAGCGGGGGAGGGGCCACAGATACGCAGTATTTT.

This rearrangement joins TRBV4-1 to TRBJ2-3; no definite D call. Germline lookup yields CDR1 MGHRA and CDR2 YSYEKL. The germline V and J ends were trimmed by 4 bases and 0 bases, with 11 bases remaining between them. The CDR3 extends over 15 amino acids. The CDR3 is CASSLQSWSTDTQYF. The CDR3 nucleotides read TGCGCCAGCAGCCTACAGAGTTGGAGCACAGATACGCAGTATTTT.

The chain uses TRBV27 and TRBJ1-1; a weak D match, TRBD1 (6 bases). V was cut by 5 bases and J by 7 bases, with 20 bases left in between. The CDR3 is 15 residues long. In germline, CDR1 is MNHEY, CDR2 SMNVEV (reference sequence). CDR3 in DNA: TGTGCCAGCAGTCCACGGACAGAATGGGCCGTTGAAGCTTTCTTT. It yields the protein CASSPRTEWAVEAFF.

V is TRBV14 and J is TRBJ1-2, with unresolved D. V lost 0 bases to trimming and J lost 12 bases, with 14 bases between them. Germline V gene sequence: CDR1 SGHDN, CDR2 FVKESK. This CDR3 comprises 13 residues. This chain's CDR3 is CASSQDLRDPDTF. The DNA of the CDR3 is TGTGCCAGCAGCCAAGATCTCCGTGACCCCGACACCTTC.

The chain joins TRBV28 to TRBJ2-5, with a tentative D call TRBD2 (7 bases). The CDR3 runs to 15 residues. Trimming pared 10 bases from V and 2 bases from J, leaving 20 bases between. Germline assignment: CDR1 MDHEN and CDR2 SYDVKM. The CDR3 spells CATTGGSTIQETQYF. CDR3 coding DNA: TGTGCCACCACGGGGGGCAGTACAATTCAAGAGACCCAGTACTTC.

CDR3 loop: CASSLALLAGDSYEQYF. The CDR3 DNA sequence: TGTGCCAGCAGCTTAGCCCTACTAGCGGGAGACTCCTACGAGCAGTACTTC. V is TRBV11-2 and J is TRBJ2-7; 11 bases map to TRBD2. There are 17 residues in the CDR3. V shed 1 base and J 0 bases; nucleotides not matched to a gene: 5. Germline lookup yields CDR1 SGHAT and CDR2 FQNNGV.

The chain couples TRBV2 to TRBJ1-2; D is perhaps TRBD1 (5 bases). Germline assignment: CDR1 SNHLY and CDR2 FYNNEI. Trimming left V 7 bases short and J 3 bases short, with 12 bases between. The CDR3 runs 13 residues. Written as DNA, the CDR3 is TGTGCCAGCATGAGAGGGGTAGACTATGGCTACACCTTC. This sequence encodes CASMRGVDYGYTF. Supplemented by reference TRBV2 and TRBJ1-2, the full variable domain reads EPEVTQTPSHQVTQMGQEVILRCVPISNHLYFYWYRQILGQKVEFLVSFYNNEISEKSEIFDDQFSVERPDGSNFTLKIRSTKLEDSAMYFCASMRGVDYGYTFGSGTRLTVV.

The chain has TRBV6-5 and TRBJ2-5; 11 bases map to TRBD2. CDR3 length: 13 residues. The germline V gene encodes CDR1 MNHEY and CDR2 SVGAGI. J gave up 4 bases and V 6 bases, and 1 base lay outside the gene matches. The CDR3 region is CASRLAGGETQYF. CDR3 coding DNA: TGTGCCAGCAGGCTAGCGGGAGGAGAGACCCAGTACTTC.

The chain uses TRBV7-2 and TRBJ1-6; D gene ambiguous. The CDR3 totals 16 residues. The germline V gene encodes CDR1 SGHTA and CDR2 FQGNSA. The V gene lost 5 bases and the J gene lost 1 base, with 12 bases spanning the gap. This chain's CDR3 is CASSPSWGSYNSPLHF. The CDR3 DNA reads as TGTGCCAGCAGCCCCTCGTGGGGTTCCTATAATTCACCCCTCCACTTT.

The chain uses TRBV28 and TRBJ1-2; TRBD1 matches 8 bases. Germline CDR1 MDHEN, CDR2 SYDVKM. The CDR3 covers 16 residues. V was pared by 5 bases and J by 6 bases, with 14 bases of the junction left unmatched. The CDR3 region has the DNA TGTGCCAGCAGTGGAATACCACGGACAGGGAAGGATGGCTACACCTTC. Translated: CASSGIPRTGKDGYTF.

The chain links TRBV5-4 to TRBJ2-7, with 7 bases matching TRBD2. The germline V gene encodes CDR1 SGHNT and CDR2 YYREEE (reference sequence). The CDR3 is 14 amino acids. V shed 7 bases, J shed 6 bases, and the junction held 13 bases outside the gene matches. The CDR3 is CASGEGLSIAEQYF. The CDR3 nucleotides are TGTGCCAGCGGGGAGGGTCTCTCTATCGCCGAGCAGTACTTC.

The genes are TRBV7-2 and TRBJ2-3; D may be TRBD1 or TRBD2 (6 bases each). This CDR3 spans 15 amino acids. V dropped 1 base and J dropped 2 bases, with 10 bases sitting between them. The germline CDR1 and CDR2 sequences are SGHTA and FQGNSA. In DNA, the CDR3 is TGTGCCAGCAGCTTAGGTGGGGGGCTCACAGATACGCAGTATTTT. Protein product: CASSLGGGLTDTQYF. The full variable domain, rest sourced from reference TRBV7-2 and TRBJ2-3, is GAGVSQSPSNKVTEKGKDVELRCDPISGHTALYWYRQSLGQGLEFLIYFQGNSAPDKSGLPSDRFSAERTGGSVSTLTIQRTQQEDSAVYLCASSLGGGLTDTQYFGPGTRLTVL.

The chain joins TRBV11-2 to TRBJ1-1; D is perhaps TRBD1 (5 bases). CDR1 and CDR2 from the germline V gene are SGHAT and FQNNGV. This CDR3 is built from 12 residues. Trimming removed 5 bases from V and 12 bases from J, with 16 bases in between. The CDR3 DNA sequence: TGTGCCAGCAGCGTAGTGGGGCCCGTGCCTTTCTTT. It encodes CASSVVGPVPFF.

This rearrangement joins TRBV15 to TRBJ2-7, with 11 positions matching TRBD1. Germline CDR1 LNHNV, CDR2 YYDKDF (reference sequence). The length of the CDR3 is 14 residues. The V segment lost 0 bases and the J segment 5 bases; nucleotides outside the gene matches: 0. CDR3 DNA: TGTGCCACCAGCAGAGAGGACAGGGGGCACGAGCAGTACTTC. It specifies CATSREDRGHEQYF.

This chain connects TRBV5-1 to TRBJ2-5; perhaps TRBD1 as D (6 bases). Germline assignment: CDR1 SGHRS and CDR2 YFSETQ. V was clipped by 2 bases and J by 4 bases, with 18 bases between them. The CDR3 runs to 16 residues. The CDR3 loop reads CASSFGNRVERETQYF. CDR3 sequence (DNA): TGCGCCAGCAGCTTTGGGAACAGGGTAGAAAGAGAGACCCAGTACTTC.

This chain joins TRBV5-4 and TRBJ2-1; D could derive from TRBD1 or TRBD2 (5 bases each). The V gene's germline CDR1 is SGHNT and CDR2 YYREEE (reference sequence). CDR3 length equals 15 residues. Trimming shortened V by 2 bases and J by 6 bases, and 15 bases separated the two germline ends. DNA for the CDR3: TGTGCCAGCAGCTTTGAGGGGACCCTTCCCAATGAGCAGTTCTTC. Amino acid sequence: CASSFEGTLPNEQFF.